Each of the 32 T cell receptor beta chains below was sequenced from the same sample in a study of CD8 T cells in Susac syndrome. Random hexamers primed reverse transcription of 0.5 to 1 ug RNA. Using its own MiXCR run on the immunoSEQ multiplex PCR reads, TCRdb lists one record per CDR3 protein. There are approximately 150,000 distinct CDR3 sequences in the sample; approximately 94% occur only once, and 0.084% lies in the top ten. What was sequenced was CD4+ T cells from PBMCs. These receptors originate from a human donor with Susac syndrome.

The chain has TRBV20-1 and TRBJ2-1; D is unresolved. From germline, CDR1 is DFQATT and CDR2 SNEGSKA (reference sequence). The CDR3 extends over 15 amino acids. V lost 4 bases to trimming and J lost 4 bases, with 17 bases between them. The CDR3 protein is CSAIEPARRYNEQFF. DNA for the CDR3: TGCAGTGCTATAGAACCCGCACGCCGATACAATGAGCAGTTCTTC.

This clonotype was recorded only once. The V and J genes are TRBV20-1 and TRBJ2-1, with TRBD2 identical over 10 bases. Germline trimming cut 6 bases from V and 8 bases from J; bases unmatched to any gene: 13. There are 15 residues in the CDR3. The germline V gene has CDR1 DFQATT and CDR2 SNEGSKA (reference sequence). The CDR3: CSATGTSALRDEQFF. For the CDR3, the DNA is TGCAGTGCGACCGGGACTAGCGCTCTACGGGATGAGCAGTTCTTC.

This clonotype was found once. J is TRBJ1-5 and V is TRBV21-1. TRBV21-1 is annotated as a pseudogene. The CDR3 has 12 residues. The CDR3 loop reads CASSRCGQPQHF. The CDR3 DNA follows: TGTGCCAGCAGCAGGTGCGGTCAGCCCCAGCATTTT.

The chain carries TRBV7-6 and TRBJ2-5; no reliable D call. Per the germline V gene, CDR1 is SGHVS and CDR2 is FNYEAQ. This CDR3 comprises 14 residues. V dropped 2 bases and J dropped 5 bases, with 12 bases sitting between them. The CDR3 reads CASSLNAVQETQYF. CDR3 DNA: TGTGCCAGCAGCTTAAACGCGGTTCAGGAGACCCAGTACTTC. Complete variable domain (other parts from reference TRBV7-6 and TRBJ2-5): GAGVSQSPRYKVTKRGQDVALRCDPISGHVSLYWYRQALGQGPEFLTYFNYEAQQDKSGLPNDRFSAERPEGSISTLTIQRTEQRDSAMYRCASSLNAVQETQYFGPGTRLLVL.

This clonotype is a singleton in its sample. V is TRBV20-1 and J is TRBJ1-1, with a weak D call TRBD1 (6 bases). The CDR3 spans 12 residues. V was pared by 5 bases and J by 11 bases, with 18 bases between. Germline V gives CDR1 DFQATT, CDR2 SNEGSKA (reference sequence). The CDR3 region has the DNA TGCAGTGCTTGGCAGGGGCCTGACAGGGCTTTCTTT. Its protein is CSAWQGPDRAFF.

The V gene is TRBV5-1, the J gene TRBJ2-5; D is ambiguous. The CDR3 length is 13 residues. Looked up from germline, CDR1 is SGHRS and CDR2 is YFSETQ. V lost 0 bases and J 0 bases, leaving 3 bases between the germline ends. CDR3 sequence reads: CASSLGNQETQYF. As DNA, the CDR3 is TGCGCCAGCAGCTTGGGTAACCAAGAGACCCAGTACTTC.

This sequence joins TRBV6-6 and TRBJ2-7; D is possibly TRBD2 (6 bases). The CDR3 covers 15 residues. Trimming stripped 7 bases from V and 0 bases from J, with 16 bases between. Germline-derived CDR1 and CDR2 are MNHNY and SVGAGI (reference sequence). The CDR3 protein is CASTPGGASSYEQYF. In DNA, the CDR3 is TGTGCCAGCACACCCGGAGGGGCGAGCTCCTACGAGCAGTACTTC.

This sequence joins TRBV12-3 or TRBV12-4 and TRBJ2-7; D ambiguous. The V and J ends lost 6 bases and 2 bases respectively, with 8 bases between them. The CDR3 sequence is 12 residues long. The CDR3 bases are TGTGCCAGCAGCATTCATACCTACGAGCAGTACTTC. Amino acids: CASSIHTYEQYF.

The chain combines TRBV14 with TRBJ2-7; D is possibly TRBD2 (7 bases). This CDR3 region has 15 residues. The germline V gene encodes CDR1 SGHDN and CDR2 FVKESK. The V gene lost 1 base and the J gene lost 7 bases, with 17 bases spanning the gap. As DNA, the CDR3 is TGTGCCAGCAGCCAAGGTCTGCGGGGGCCTCGGGAGCAGTACTTC. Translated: CASSQGLRGPREQYF.

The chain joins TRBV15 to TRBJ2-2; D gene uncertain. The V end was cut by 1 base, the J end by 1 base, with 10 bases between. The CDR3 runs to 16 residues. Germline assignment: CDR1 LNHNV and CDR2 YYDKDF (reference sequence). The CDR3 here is CATSRAGSLNTGELFF. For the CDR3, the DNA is TGTGCCACCAGCAGAGCGGGCAGTTTGAACACCGGGGAGCTGTTTTTT.

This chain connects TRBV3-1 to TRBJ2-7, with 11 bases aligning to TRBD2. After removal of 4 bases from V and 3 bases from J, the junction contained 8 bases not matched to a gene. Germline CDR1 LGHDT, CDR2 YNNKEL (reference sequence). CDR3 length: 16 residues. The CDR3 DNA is TGTGCCAGCAGCCGCCGCCGACTAGCGGGGATCTACGAGCAGTACTTC. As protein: CASSRRRLAGIYEQYF.

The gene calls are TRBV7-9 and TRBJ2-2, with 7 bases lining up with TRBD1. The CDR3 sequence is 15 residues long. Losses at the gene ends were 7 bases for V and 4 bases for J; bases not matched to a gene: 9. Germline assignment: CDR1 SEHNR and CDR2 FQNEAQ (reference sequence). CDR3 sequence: CASILGQHGTGELFF. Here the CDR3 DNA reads TGTGCCAGCATCTTGGGACAGCACGGCACCGGGGAGCTGTTTTTT.

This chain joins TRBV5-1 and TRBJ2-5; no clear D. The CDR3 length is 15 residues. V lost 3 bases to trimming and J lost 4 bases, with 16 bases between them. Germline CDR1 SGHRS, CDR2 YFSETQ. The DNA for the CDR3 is TGCGCCAGCAGCTCAGGAGACCAAGTGGGAGAGACCCAGTACTTC. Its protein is CASSSGDQVGETQYF.

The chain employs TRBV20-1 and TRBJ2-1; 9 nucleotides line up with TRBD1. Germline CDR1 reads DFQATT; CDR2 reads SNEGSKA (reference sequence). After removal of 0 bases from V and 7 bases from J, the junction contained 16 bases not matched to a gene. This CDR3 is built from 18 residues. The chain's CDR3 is CSARDLGRGTGTGNEQFF. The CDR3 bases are TGCAGTGCTAGAGATCTGGGAAGGGGGACAGGGACGGGTAATGAGCAGTTCTTC.

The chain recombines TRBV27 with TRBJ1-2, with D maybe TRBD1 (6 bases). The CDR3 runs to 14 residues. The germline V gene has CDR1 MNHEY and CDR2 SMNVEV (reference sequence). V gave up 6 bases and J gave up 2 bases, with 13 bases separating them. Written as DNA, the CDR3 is TGTGCCAGCAGAGCACTGGGGACAAACTATGGCTACACCTTC. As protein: CASRALGTNYGYTF.

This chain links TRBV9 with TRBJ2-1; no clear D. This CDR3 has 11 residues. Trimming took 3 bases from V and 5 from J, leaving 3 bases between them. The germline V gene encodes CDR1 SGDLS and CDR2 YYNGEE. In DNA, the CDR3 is TGTGCCAGCAGCGCCCACAATGAGCAGTTCTTC. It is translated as CASSAHNEQFF.

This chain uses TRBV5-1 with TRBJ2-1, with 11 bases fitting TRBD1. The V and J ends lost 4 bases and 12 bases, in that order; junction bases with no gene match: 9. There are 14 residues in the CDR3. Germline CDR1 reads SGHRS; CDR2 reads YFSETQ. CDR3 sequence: CASSPGQGAYGQFF. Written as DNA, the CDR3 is TGCGCCAGCAGCCCTGGACAGGGGGCGTATGGGCAGTTCTTC.

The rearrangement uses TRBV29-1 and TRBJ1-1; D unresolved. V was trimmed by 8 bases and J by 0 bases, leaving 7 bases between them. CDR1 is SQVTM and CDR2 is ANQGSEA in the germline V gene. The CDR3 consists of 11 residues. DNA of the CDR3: TGCAGCTTTGCGGTGAACACTGAAGCTTTCTTT. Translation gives CSFAVNTEAFF.

The CDR3 loop reads CSATRLAAYNEQFF. The CDR3 nucleotides read TGCAGTGCTACACGACTAGCGGCCTACAATGAGCAGTTCTTC. The V gene is TRBV20-1, the J gene TRBJ2-1, with TRBD2 identical over 9 bases. The V and J ends lost 4 bases and 2 bases, in that order; junction bases with no gene match: 3. The V gene's germline CDR1 is DFQATT and CDR2 SNEGSKA (reference sequence). The CDR3 totals 14 residues.

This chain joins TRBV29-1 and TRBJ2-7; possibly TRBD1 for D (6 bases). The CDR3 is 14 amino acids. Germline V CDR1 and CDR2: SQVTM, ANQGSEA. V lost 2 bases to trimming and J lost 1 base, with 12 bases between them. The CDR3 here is CSVELTGISYEQYF. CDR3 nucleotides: TGCAGCGTTGAATTAACAGGGATTTCCTACGAGCAGTACTTC.

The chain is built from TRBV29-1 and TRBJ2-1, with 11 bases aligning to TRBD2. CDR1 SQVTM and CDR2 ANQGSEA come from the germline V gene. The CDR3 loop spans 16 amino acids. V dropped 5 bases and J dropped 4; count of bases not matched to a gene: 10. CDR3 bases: TGCAGCGTTAAGGTTCTAGCGGGAGGAGGGTACAATGAGCAGTTCTTC. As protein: CSVKVLAGGGYNEQFF.

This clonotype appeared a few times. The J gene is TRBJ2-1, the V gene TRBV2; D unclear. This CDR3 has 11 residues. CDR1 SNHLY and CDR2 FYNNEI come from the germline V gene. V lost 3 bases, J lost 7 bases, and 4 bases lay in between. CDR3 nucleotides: TGTGCCAGCAGTGAGTTGAATGAGCAGTTCTTC. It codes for CASSELNEQFF.

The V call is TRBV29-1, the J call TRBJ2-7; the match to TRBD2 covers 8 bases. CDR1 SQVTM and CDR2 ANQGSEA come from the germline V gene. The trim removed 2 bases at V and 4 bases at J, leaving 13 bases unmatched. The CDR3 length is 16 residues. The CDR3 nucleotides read TGCAGCGTTGAACTGGGAATTGCGGGGGGCCGGTACGAGCAGTACTTC. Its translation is CSVELGIAGGRYEQYF.

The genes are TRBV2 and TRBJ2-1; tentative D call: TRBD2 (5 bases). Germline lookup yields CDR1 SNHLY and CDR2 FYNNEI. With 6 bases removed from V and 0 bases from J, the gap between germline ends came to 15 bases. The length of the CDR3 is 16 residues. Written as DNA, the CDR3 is TGTGCCAGCAGGGAGGAGCCCGGGCCCTCCTACAATGAGCAGTTCTTC. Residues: CASREEPGPSYNEQFF.

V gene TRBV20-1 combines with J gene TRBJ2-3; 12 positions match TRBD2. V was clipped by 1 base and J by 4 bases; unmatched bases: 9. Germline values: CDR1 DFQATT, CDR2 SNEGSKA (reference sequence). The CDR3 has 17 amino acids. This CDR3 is CSARAPASGRAPDTQYF. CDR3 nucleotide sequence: TGCAGTGCTAGAGCCCCGGCTAGCGGGAGGGCCCCAGATACGCAGTATTTT.

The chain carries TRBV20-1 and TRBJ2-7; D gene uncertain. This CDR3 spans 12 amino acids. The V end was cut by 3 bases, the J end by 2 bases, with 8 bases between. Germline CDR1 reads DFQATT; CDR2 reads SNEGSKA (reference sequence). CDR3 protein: CSARADTYEQYF. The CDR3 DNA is TGCAGTGCTAGGGCAGATACCTACGAGCAGTACTTC.

In DNA form, the CDR3 reads TGCAGTGCTAGTTCCCTCCCCAATAATTCACCCCTCCACTTT. It is translated as CSASSLPNNSPLHF. The genes are TRBV20-1 and TRBJ1-6, with D unclear. Germline-derived CDR1 and CDR2 are DFQATT and SNEGSKA (reference sequence). V was trimmed by 3 bases and J by 5 bases, leaving 11 bases between them. The CDR3 covers 14 residues.

The CDR3, as DNA: TGTGCCAGCAGTTCTCAGGGGGTAGGGCAGTTCTTC. Translating it yields CASSSQGVGQFF. The chain uses TRBV6-5 and TRBJ2-1; TRBD1 matches 7 bases. The CDR3 length is 12 residues. CDR1 and CDR2 from the germline V gene are MNHEY and SVGAGI. Unmatched junction bases numbered 6, after V lost 4 bases and J lost 12 bases.

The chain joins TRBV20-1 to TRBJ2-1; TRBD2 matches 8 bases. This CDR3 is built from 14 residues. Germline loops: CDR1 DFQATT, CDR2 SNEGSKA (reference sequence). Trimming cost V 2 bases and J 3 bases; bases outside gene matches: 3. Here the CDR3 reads CSARTGLDYNEQFF. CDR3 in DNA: TGCAGTGCTAGAACGGGACTAGACTACAATGAGCAGTTCTTC.

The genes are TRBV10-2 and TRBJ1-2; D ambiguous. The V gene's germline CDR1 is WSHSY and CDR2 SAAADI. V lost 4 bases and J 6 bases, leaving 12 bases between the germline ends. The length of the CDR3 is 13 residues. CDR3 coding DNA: TGCGCCAGCAGTGGTTCAGGAACCCATGGCTACACCTTC. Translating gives CASSGSGTHGYTF.

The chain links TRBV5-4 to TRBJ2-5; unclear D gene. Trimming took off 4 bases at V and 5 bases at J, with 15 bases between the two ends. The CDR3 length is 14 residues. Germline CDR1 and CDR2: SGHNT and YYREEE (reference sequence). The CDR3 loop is CASSGTVVEETQYF. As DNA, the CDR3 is TGTGCCAGCAGCGGAACAGTGGTCGAGGAGACCCAGTACTTC.

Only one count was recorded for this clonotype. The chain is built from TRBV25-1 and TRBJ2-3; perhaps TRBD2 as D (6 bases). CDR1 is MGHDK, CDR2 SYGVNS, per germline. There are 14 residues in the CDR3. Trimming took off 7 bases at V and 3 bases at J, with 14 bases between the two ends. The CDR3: CASTQGLDTDTQYF. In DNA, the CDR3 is TGTGCCAGCACCCAGGGACTTGATACAGATACGCAGTATTTT.